This TCR beta chain stems from a study of blood T cell repertoires in COVID-19. Study-level information: Samples taken during acute and convalescent COVID-19 were collected in the United States, Italy and Spain. PBMCs, B-cell-depleted T cells, or T cells provided the cDNA or gDNA that made up the material.

Enrollment of patients from Seattle took place during active infection, with longitudinal follow-up. V lost 8 bases and J lost 0, with 11 bases in between. CDR1 and CDR2 from the germline V gene are LNHDA and SQIVND (reference sequence). This CDR3 region has 13 residues. In the original workflow: Estimation of nucleated cell counts was performed using reference gene primer amplification. TCRdb's copy holds only in-frame clones and misses some; the assay was immunoSEQ multiplex PCR. D and trimming come from the DNA, and the V and J calls and clone size come from that table. This table holds some 68,000 clones, 80% to 95% found once.

This chain links TRBV19 with TRBJ2-7, with D perhaps matching TRBD2 (6 bases). Specimen: peripheral blood. This receptor was obtained from a man aged 50-60 years with COVID-19, enrolled during active disease. CDR3 amino acids: CASGTSSSYEQYF. The CDR3 DNA reads as TGTGCCAGTGGGACTTCAAGCTCCTACGAGCAGTACTTC.